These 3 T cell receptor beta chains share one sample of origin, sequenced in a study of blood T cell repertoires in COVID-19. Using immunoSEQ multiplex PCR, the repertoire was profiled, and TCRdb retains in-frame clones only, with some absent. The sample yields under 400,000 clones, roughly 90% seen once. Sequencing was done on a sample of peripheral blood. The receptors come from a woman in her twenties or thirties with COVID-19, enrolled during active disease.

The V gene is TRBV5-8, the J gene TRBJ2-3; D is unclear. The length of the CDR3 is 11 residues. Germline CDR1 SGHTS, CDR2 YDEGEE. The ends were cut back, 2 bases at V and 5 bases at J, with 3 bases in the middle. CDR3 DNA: TGTGCCAGCAGCTTCAAAGATACGCAGTATTTT. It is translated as CASSFKDTQYF.

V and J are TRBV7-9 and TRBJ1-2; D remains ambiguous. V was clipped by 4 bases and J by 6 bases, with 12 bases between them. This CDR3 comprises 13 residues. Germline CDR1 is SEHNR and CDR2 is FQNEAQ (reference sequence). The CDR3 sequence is CASSSFRGDGYTF. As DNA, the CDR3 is TGTGCCAGCAGCTCCTTTCGGGGTGATGGCTACACCTTC.

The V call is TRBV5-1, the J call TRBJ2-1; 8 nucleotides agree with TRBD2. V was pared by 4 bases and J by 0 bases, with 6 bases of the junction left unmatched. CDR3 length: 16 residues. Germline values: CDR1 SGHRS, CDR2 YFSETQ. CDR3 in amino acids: CASSPGGDRSYNEQFF. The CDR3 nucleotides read TGCGCCAGCAGCCCGGGAGGGGACCGCTCCTACAATGAGCAGTTCTTC. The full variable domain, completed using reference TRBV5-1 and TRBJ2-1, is KAGVTQTPRYLIKTRGQQVTLSCSPISGHRSVSWYQQTPGQGLQFLFEYFSETQRNKGNFPGRFSGRQFSNSRSEMNVSTLELGDSALYLCASSPGGDRSYNEQFFGPGTRLTVL.